This TCR beta chain was sequenced in a study of blood T cell repertoires in COVID-19. Turning to the study itself: The United States, Italy and Spain supplied acute and convalescent COVID-19 samples.

This table comes from immunoSEQ multiplex PCR, and its TCRdb copy is limited to in-frame clones, with some not included. Of about 300,000 clones listed, over 75% are singletons. The trim removed 6 bases at V and 3 bases at J, leaving 10 bases unmatched. Germline loops: CDR1 SQVTM, CDR2 ANQGSEA. CDR3 length equals 14 residues. The specimen sequenced was PBMCs or T cells enriched from blood (not recorded which). The chain employs TRBV29-1 and TRBJ1-1; 7 nucleotides align to TRBD1. This TCR was sampled from a woman in her 30s who had recovered from COVID-19. The CDR3 region has the DNA TGCAGCGTGGAAAGACAGGGAGGTGACACTGAAGCTTTCTTT. Protein product: CSVERQGGDTEAFF.